This T cell receptor (beta chain) came from a study of blood T cell repertoires in COVID-19. Original processing methods: Scientists estimated how many nucleated cells there were by amplifying reference gene primers. This table comes from immunoSEQ multiplex PCR, and its TCRdb copy is limited to in-frame clones, with some not included. The DNA gave D and trimming, while V, J and clone size come from that table. The table shows 95,000 to 150,000 clones, with 65% to 85% occurring only once. This clone was detected a few times. Unmatched junction bases numbered 6, after V lost 3 bases and J lost 11 bases. The germline V gene has CDR1 SNHLY and CDR2 FYNNEI. The CDR3 is made up of 12 amino acids.

The clonotype was recovered from a woman between 70 and 85 years old with acute or convalescent COVID-19. The chain employs TRBV2 and TRBJ1-1, with 7 bases that match TRBD1. The sequenced sample consisted of peripheral blood. The CDR3 loop is CASSDVTGAAFF. For the CDR3, the DNA is TGTGCCAGCAGTGACGTCACAGGGGCTGCTTTCTTT. The full variable domain, with the rest looked up from reference TRBV2 and TRBJ1-1, is EPEVTQTPSHQVTQMGQEVILRCVPISNHLYFYWYRQILGQKVEFLVSFYNNEISEKSEIFDDQFSVERPDGSNFTLKIRSTKLEDSAMYFCASSDVTGAAFFGQGTRLTVV.